One and the same sample provided the 26 T cell receptor beta chains below, sequenced in a study of CD8+ T cells in alopecia areata. Specified treatment: oral pan-JAK inhibitor, 5-10 mg twice daily. Sequencing templates came from extracted RNA that was reverse transcribed into cDNA. Measured with immunoSEQ multiplex PCR; TCRdb has only the in-frame clones, and not every one. The sample has 150,000 or so clones, less than 70% seen once. Sequenced material: CD4+ T cells sorted from blood, taken at week 4, from a patient treated with tofacitinib. Receptors were obtained from a human donor with alopecia areata.

This chain joins TRBV4-3 and TRBJ1-5, with a weak D call TRBD1 (5 bases). Per the germline V gene, CDR1 is LGHNA and CDR2 is YSLEER. The CDR3 is 14 amino acids. The V and J ends lost 1 base and 4 bases respectively, with 8 bases between them. CDR3 residues: CASSQGGRNQPQHF. The CDR3 nucleotides are TGCGCCAGCAGCCAAGGGGGACGGAATCAGCCCCAGCATTTT.

The rearrangement joins TRBV29-1 to TRBJ1-3; the match to TRBD1 covers 7 bases. In germline, CDR1 is SQVTM, CDR2 ANQGSEA. Germline trimming cut 6 bases from V and 2 bases from J; bases unmatched to any gene: 4. CDR3 length equals 13 residues. CDR3 protein: CSVGDSAGNTIYF. CDR3 in DNA: TGCAGCGTAGGGGACAGCGCTGGAAACACCATATATTTT.

This clone showed up just a few times. The chain carries TRBV7-6 and TRBJ1-5, with D maybe TRBD1 (5 bases). Looked up from germline, CDR1 is SGHVS and CDR2 is FNYEAQ. Trimming cost V 5 bases and J 4 bases, with 15 bases left between them. This CDR3 spans 15 amino acids. The CDR3 is CASSPRDADNQPQHF. DNA for the CDR3: TGTGCCAGCAGCCCCCGGGACGCCGATAATCAGCCCCAGCATTTT. The full variable domain, its missing parts supplied by reference TRBV7-6 and TRBJ1-5, is GAGVSQSPRYKVTKRGQDVALRCDPISGHVSLYWYRQALGQGPEFLTYFNYEAQQDKSGLPNDRFSAERPEGSISTLTIQRTEQRDSAMYRCASSPRDADNQPQHFGDGTRLSIL.

The chain uses TRBV29-1 and TRBJ2-7; 7 bases align to TRBD1. With 4 bases clipped from V and 3 bases from J, the junction kept 12 bases outside the gene matches. The CDR3 runs 15 residues. Germline V lookup: CDR1 SQVTM, CDR2 ANQGSEA. The CDR3 reads CSVGREGQKNYEQYF. The DNA for the CDR3 is TGCAGCGTTGGGCGTGAGGGACAGAAGAACTACGAGCAGTACTTC.

This CDR3 is CASSDLGGANTEAFF. In DNA, the CDR3 is TGTGCCAGCAGTGATCTCGGGGGGGCGAACACTGAAGCTTTCTTT. The chain links TRBV25-1 to TRBJ1-1; TRBD1 is a possible D gene (6 bases). This CDR3 is 15 amino acids long. Germline CDR1 and CDR2: MGHDK and SYGVNS. V shed 3 bases and J shed 1 base, with 12 bases lying between them.

The chain joins TRBV29-1 to TRBJ1-2; TRBD1 is a possible D gene (5 bases). The CDR3 is 11 amino acids. V was pared by 7 bases and J by 4 bases, with 10 bases between. Germline V lookup: CDR1 SQVTM, CDR2 ANQGSEA. The CDR3 DNA is TGCAGCGCTTTGGGGCTCTATGGCTACACCTTC. Protein: CSALGLYGYTF.

This clone was seen a handful of times. CDR3 in amino acids: CSAFGGAYGYTF. The CDR3 DNA is TGCAGCGCCTTCGGGGGGGCCTATGGCTACACCTTC. The chain couples TRBV29-1 to TRBJ1-2, with D maybe TRBD1 (6 bases). The CDR3 has 12 amino acids. V lost 7 bases and J lost 4, with 13 bases in between. From germline, CDR1 is SQVTM and CDR2 ANQGSEA.

This chain links TRBV30 with TRBJ2-7; maybe TRBD1 (6 bases). Trimming removed 0 bases at V and 6 bases at J, with 12 bases between. Germline values: CDR1 GTSNPN, CDR2 SVGIG (reference sequence). The CDR3 has 13 amino acids. The CDR3 loop reads CAWSVRQGSEQYF. CDR3 DNA sequence: TGTGCCTGGAGTGTAAGGCAGGGGTCCGAGCAGTACTTC.

In the case of this clone: One end of the junction varies from germline; a read error may be responsible. The gene calls are TRBV7-2 and TRBJ2-7; a possible D gene is TRBD1 (6 bases). The CDR3 totals 12 residues. Germline V gene data show CDR1 as SGHTA and CDR2 as FQGNSA. The CDR3 sequence: CASSPTGRGYSF. In nucleotides, the CDR3 is TGTGCCAGCAGCCCGACCGGCAGGGGTTATTCCTTC.

V and J are TRBV7-2 and TRBJ2-1; the D gene is possibly TRBD2 (5 bases). The CDR3 totals 13 residues. Germline CDR1 reads SGHTA; CDR2 reads FQGNSA. V was clipped by 1 base and J by 9 bases, with 10 bases between them. CDR3 loop: CASSLGRSGEQFF. The CDR3 nucleotides are TGTGCCAGCAGCTTAGGGAGGAGTGGTGAGCAGTTCTTC.

This clone was detected once. The CDR3 DNA reads as TGCAGCGCCCGTCCCGCGGTGAACACAGATACGCAGTATTTT. Its protein product is CSARPAVNTDTQYF. This chain joins TRBV29-1 and TRBJ2-3; no definite D call. This CDR3 is built from 14 residues. The V end lost 7 bases, the J end lost 2 bases, and 16 bases lay between the germline ends. Germline assignment: CDR1 SQVTM and CDR2 ANQGSEA.

This sequence joins TRBV5-1 and TRBJ2-3; D is perhaps TRBD1 or TRBD2 (6 bases each). The V end lost 4 bases, the J end lost 6 bases, and 15 bases lay between the germline ends. The CDR3 is made up of 14 amino acids. Per germline, CDR1 SGHRS and CDR2 YFSETQ. This CDR3 reads CASSPRRGADTQYF. The CDR3 DNA is TGCGCCAGCAGCCCCCGGAGGGGGGCCGATACGCAGTATTTT.

The chain employs TRBV30 and TRBJ1-6, with D possibly matching TRBD1 (5 bases). Between the trimmed V and J ends, which lost 1 base and 7 bases, there was a span of 14 bases. This CDR3 is built from 15 residues. The germline V gene has CDR1 GTSNPN and CDR2 SVGIG (reference sequence). The CDR3 spells CAWSAAWGENSPLHF. CDR3 DNA sequence: TGTGCCTGGAGTGCCGCCTGGGGGGAAAATTCACCCCTCCACTTT. The full variable domain, with the rest looked up from reference TRBV30 and TRBJ1-6, is SQTIHQWPATLVQPVGSPLSLECTVEGTSNPNLYWYRQAAGRGLQLLFYSVGIGQISSEVPQNLSASRPQDRQFILSSKKLLLSDSGFYLCAWSAAWGENSPLHFGNGTRLTVT.

This chain connects TRBV29-1 to TRBJ2-1; TRBD2 might be the D (5 bases). The CDR3 length is 13 residues. Looked up from germline, CDR1 is SQVTM and CDR2 is ANQGSEA. Trimming pared 5 bases from V and 2 bases from J, leaving 10 bases between. The CDR3, as DNA: TGCAGCGTTTGTACCGGGACCTACAATGAGCAGTTCTTC. Protein: CSVCTGTYNEQFF.

This chain links TRBV30 with TRBJ1-6; TRBD1 agrees at 8 bases. Germline V gene data show CDR1 as GTSNPN and CDR2 as SVGIG (reference sequence). With V trimmed by 3 bases and J by 11 bases, 9 bases remained unmatched. The CDR3 sequence is 14 residues long. In nucleotides, the CDR3 is TGTGCCTGGAGCACTCGGACAGGGACGGCACCCCTCCACTTT. Its translation is CAWSTRTGTAPLHF.

The rearrangement links TRBV7-2 to TRBJ1-2, with 7 positions matching TRBD1. Germline trimming cut 5 bases from V and 4 bases from J; bases unmatched to any gene: 4. The CDR3 is 13 residues long. The germline gives CDR1 SGHTA, CDR2 FQGNSA. In DNA form, the CDR3 reads TGTGCCAGCAGCCCGGCAGGGGGCTATGGCTACACCTTC. It encodes CASSPAGGYGYTF.

This clone is a singleton in its sample. The chain couples TRBV4-1 to TRBJ1-5, with D perhaps matching TRBD1 (5 bases). V was shortened by 1 base and J by 3 bases, with 10 bases between the two germline ends. The CDR3 runs 15 residues. The V gene's germline CDR1 is MGHRA and CDR2 YSYEKL. The CDR3 DNA reads as TGCGCCAGCAGCCAAGGCGGGACGATCAATCAGCCCCAGCATTTT. Amino acids: CASSQGGTINQPQHF.

The CDR3 region has the DNA TGTGCCAGCAGTTTCCGGACAGCCGCAATTAACTATGGCTACACCTTC. Its protein product is CASSFRTAAINYGYTF. The chain recombines TRBV6-5 with TRBJ1-2; D is possibly TRBD1 (6 bases). The germline V gene has CDR1 MNHEY and CDR2 SVGAGI. V lost 4 bases and J lost 1, with 16 bases in between. The CDR3 contains 16 residues.

The chain uses TRBV13 and TRBJ2-1, with TRBD1 matching over 9 bases. CDR1 and CDR2 from the germline V gene are PRHDT and FYEKMQ (reference sequence). This CDR3 has 16 amino acids. V dropped 5 bases and J dropped 5; count of bases not matched to a gene: 10. The CDR3 spells CASSGTRDRDHNEQFF. DNA for the CDR3: TGTGCCAGCAGCGGTACACGGGACAGGGACCACAATGAGCAGTTCTTC.

The CDR3 DNA reads TGTGCCAGCAGGGTTAGGCCCATTGGGACTGAAGCTTTCTTT. The encoded protein is CASRVRPIGTEAFF. V and J are TRBV6-5 and TRBJ1-1; the D is unclear. The CDR3 totals 14 residues. Germline CDR1 MNHEY, CDR2 SVGAGI. Between the trimmed V and J ends, which lost 6 bases and 5 bases, there was a span of 16 bases.

This clone was seen only a few times. In nucleotides, the CDR3 is TGTGCCAGCAGCTTAGCTCTCGGCTCTGGAAACACCATATATTTT. This translates into CASSLALGSGNTIYF. The chain is built from TRBV7-9 and TRBJ1-3, with unresolved D. Trimming took 0 bases from V and 0 from J, leaving 6 bases between them. The V gene's germline CDR1 is SEHNR and CDR2 FQNEAQ (reference sequence). This CDR3 is 15 amino acids long.

This clone has just a few counts. V usage is TRBV29-1 and J usage is TRBJ1-2; no clear D. The germline V and J ends were trimmed by 4 bases and 4 bases, with 13 bases remaining between them. The CDR3 length is 13 residues. Germline values: CDR1 SQVTM, CDR2 ANQGSEA. This CDR3 is CSVGVTSGYGYTF. The CDR3 DNA is TGCAGCGTTGGAGTGACATCTGGCTATGGCTACACCTTC.

CDR3 nucleotide sequence: TGTGCCAGCAGTGACCCTGGGAAGGGGGCCACTGAAGCTTTCTTT. Translating gives CASSDPGKGATEAFF. This chain uses TRBV6-6 with TRBJ1-1; 7 nucleotides agree with TRBD1. CDR3 length: 15 residues. Trimming cost V 5 bases and J 4 bases; bases outside gene matches: 10. Germline CDR1 MNHNY, CDR2 SVGAGI (reference sequence).

The chain joins TRBV6-1 to TRBJ1-6; D perhaps matches TRBD1 (6 bases). The germline V gene has CDR1 MNHNS and CDR2 SASEGT. Trimming cost V 8 bases and J 10 bases, with 12 bases left between them. There are 12 residues in the CDR3. The CDR3 sequence is CASGQGRSPLHF. In nucleotides, the CDR3 is TGTGCCAGCGGGCAGGGGCGCTCACCCCTCCACTTT.

On this clone: Distinct nucleotide sequences in the sample also encode this CDR3. The chain employs TRBV10-3 and TRBJ2-5, with D unresolved. Trimming removed 0 bases at V and 4 bases at J, with 0 bases between. CDR1 and CDR2 (germline): ENHRY, SYGVKD. CDR3 size: 11 residues. The CDR3 DNA reads TGTGCCATCAGTGAGTCAGAGACCCAGTACTTC. It yields the protein CAISESETQYF.

This CDR3 is CASSPDRTNTGELFF. CDR3 sequence (DNA): TGTGCCAGCTCACCAGACAGGACGAACACCGGGGAGCTGTTTTTT. The chain carries TRBV18 and TRBJ2-2; D possibly corresponds to TRBD1 (6 bases). From germline, CDR1 is KGHSH and CDR2 LQKENI. Trimming shortened V by 2 bases and J by 0 bases, and 7 bases separated the two germline ends. The CDR3 covers 15 residues. Based on the CDR3 plus reference TRBV18 and TRBJ2-2, the full variable domain is NAGVMQNPRHLVRRRGQEARLRCSPMKGHSHVYWYRQLPEEGLKFMVYLQKENIIDESGMPKERFSAEFPKEGPSILRIQQVVRGDSAAYFCASSPDRTNTGELFFGEGSRLTVL.